One sample yielded the 20 T cell receptor beta chains listed below, sequenced in a study of T cell responses to AZD1222 COVID-19 vaccine. TCRdb's copy holds only in-frame clones and misses some; the assay was immunoSEQ multiplex PCR. The sample consists of about 21,000 clones, roughly 82% of them appearing once. The sequencing here drew on peripheral blood, taken on day 0 of AZD1222 vaccination. The receptors here all came from an adult in good health.

The genes are TRBV6-5 and TRBJ1-2; D not resolved. This CDR3 contains 15 residues. Germline V gene lookup returns CDR1 MNHEY and CDR2 SVGAGI. The V end lost 0 bases, the J end lost 7 bases, and 15 bases lay between the germline ends. CDR3 coding DNA: TGTGCCAGCAGTTACTCGAATCCATCACGGGCTGGCTACACCTTC. The encoded protein is CASSYSNPSRAGYTF.

The J gene is TRBJ2-4, the V gene TRBV28; 7 bases fit TRBD1. The CDR3 runs 16 residues. The junction had 5 bases not matched to a gene; V was cut back by 2 bases and J by 1 base. CDR1 is MDHEN and CDR2 is SYDVKM in the germline V gene. The CDR3 sequence is CASSLPGTAAKNIQYF. CDR3 nucleotides: TGTGCCAGCAGTTTACCCGGGACAGCCGCCAAAAACATTCAGTACTTC.

The gene calls are TRBV3-1 (or the pseudogene TRBV3-2) and TRBJ2-2, with 10 bases lining up with TRBD1. Germline values: CDR1 LGHDT, CDR2 YNNKEL (reference sequence). The CDR3 runs to 18 residues. With 4 bases clipped from V and 5 bases from J, the junction kept 13 bases outside the gene matches. The CDR3: CASSPAAGQGVGTGELFF. The CDR3 DNA sequence: TGTGCCAGCAGCCCCGCGGCCGGACAGGGGGTAGGGACCGGGGAGCTGTTTTTT.

The count of this clone is one. The chain employs TRBV5-1 and TRBJ2-5, with TRBD1 as a possible D gene (6 bases). CDR3 length: 16 residues. V gave up 4 bases and J gave up 1 base, with 17 bases separating them. Germline CDR1 is SGHRS and CDR2 is YFSETQ. The CDR3 sequence is CASSPRGEGPQETQYF. The CDR3 DNA follows: TGCGCCAGCAGCCCCAGGGGTGAGGGACCCCAAGAGACCCAGTACTTC. Full variable domain (outside the CDR3, taken from reference TRBV5-1 and TRBJ2-5): KAGVTQTPRYLIKTRGQQVTLSCSPISGHRSVSWYQQTPGQGLQFLFEYFSETQRNKGNFPGRFSGRQFSNSRSEMNVSTLELGDSALYLCASSPRGEGPQETQYFGPGTRLLVL.

The chain is built from TRBV28 and TRBJ1-3; 7 positions agree with TRBD1. V was clipped by 5 bases and J by 0 bases; unmatched bases: 10. The CDR3 is 17 amino acids. The germline gives CDR1 MDHEN, CDR2 SYDVKM. The CDR3 loop reads CASSTWEGGFSGNTIYF. The CDR3 DNA follows: TGTGCCAGCAGTACGTGGGAAGGGGGCTTCTCTGGAAACACCATATATTTT.

The V and J genes are TRBV19 and TRBJ1-2; 8 bases are shared with TRBD1. After removal of 6 bases from V and 3 bases from J, the junction contained 12 bases not matched to a gene. Germline V lookup: CDR1 LNHDA, CDR2 SQIVND (reference sequence). The CDR3 covers 16 residues. The CDR3 region is CASRSRRQGMDYGYTF. The CDR3 nucleotides read TGTGCCAGTAGGAGCCGTCGACAGGGGATGGACTATGGCTACACCTTC.

A few counts support this clone. This chain joins TRBV7-2 and TRBJ1-4; D is unclear. V was shortened by 1 base and J by 10 bases, with 10 bases between the two germline ends. The germline V gene encodes CDR1 SGHTA and CDR2 FQGNSA. This CDR3 is built from 13 residues. The CDR3 protein is CASSLVGVRKLFF. The CDR3 DNA is TGTGCCAGCAGCTTAGTGGGAGTCAGAAAACTGTTTTTT.

The V call is TRBV7-9, the J call TRBJ1-4; 9 nucleotides match TRBD1. CDR3 length equals 14 residues. The V gene's germline CDR1 is SEHNR and CDR2 FQNEAQ (reference sequence). V was clipped by 6 bases and J by 8 bases; unmatched bases: 7. The DNA of the CDR3 is TGTGCCAGCAGACCCGGGACAGGGCCCGAAAAACTGTTTTTT. As protein: CASRPGTGPEKLFF.

The V gene is TRBV28, the J gene TRBJ1-1, with 8 bases matching TRBD1. There are 15 residues in the CDR3. Per germline, CDR1 MDHEN and CDR2 SYDVKM. V dropped 6 bases and J dropped 2; count of bases not matched to a gene: 8. The CDR3 here is CASRAVGQGNTEAFF. For the CDR3, the DNA is TGTGCCAGCAGGGCCGTCGGACAGGGAAACACTGAAGCTTTCTTT.

V gene TRBV7-9 combines with J gene TRBJ2-5; D tentatively reads TRBD1 or TRBD2 (6 bases each). The CDR3 covers 15 residues. V gave up 3 bases and J gave up 5 bases, with 16 bases separating them. CDR1 is SEHNR and CDR2 is FQNEAQ in the germline V gene (reference sequence). The CDR3 region has the DNA TGTGCCAGCAGCTTTGTTGGGGGGCCCGGGGAGACCCAGTACTTC. Encoded protein: CASSFVGGPGETQYF.

This clone was observed a single time. The rearrangement links TRBV18 to TRBJ1-3, with 9 bases matching TRBD1. CDR1 KGHSH and CDR2 LQKENI come from the germline V gene. This CDR3 contains 16 residues. V gave up 2 bases and J gave up 3 bases; unmatched junction bases: 5. CDR3 in DNA: TGTGCCAGCTCACCATCCCGACAGGGGGTTGGAAACACCATATATTTT. Translating it yields CASSPSRQGVGNTIYF.

This chain uses TRBV6-5 with TRBJ1-5; no definite D call. Germline V gives CDR1 MNHEY, CDR2 SVGAGI. The CDR3 is 14 amino acids. Trimming shortened V by 1 base and J by 3 bases, and 7 bases separated the two germline ends. The CDR3: CASSYWAVNQPQHF. The CDR3 coding sequence is TGTGCCAGCAGTTACTGGGCGGTCAATCAGCCCCAGCATTTT.

The J gene is TRBJ2-7, the V gene TRBV14; D is undetermined. Looked up from germline, CDR1 is SGHDN and CDR2 is FVKESK. The CDR3 sequence is 11 residues long. V dropped 1 base and J dropped 2 bases, with 0 bases sitting between them. The CDR3 DNA reads as TGTGCCAGCAGCCAAGCCTACGAGCAGTACTTC. Translation: CASSQAYEQYF.

This rearrangement joins TRBV28 to TRBJ2-7; TRBD1 matches 11 bases. The CDR3 totals 13 residues. V was clipped by 3 bases and J by 6 bases; unmatched bases: 1. CDR1 is MDHEN and CDR2 is SYDVKM in the germline V gene. This chain's CDR3 is CASSLGTGGEQYF. The CDR3 DNA sequence: TGTGCCAGCAGTTTGGGGACAGGGGGCGAGCAGTACTTC.

The V and J genes are TRBV7-3 and TRBJ2-2; the match to TRBD2 covers 11 bases. The CDR3 covers 18 residues. J lost 1 base, V lost 0 bases, and 4 bases had no gene match. Germline V gene sequence: CDR1 SGHTA, CDR2 FQGTGA. The CDR3 nucleotides read TGTGCCAGCAGCTTAACGTCCCTAGCGGGAGGGAACACCGGGGAGCTGTTTTTT. This sequence encodes CASSLTSLAGGNTGELFF.

The genes are TRBV7-3 and TRBJ2-1, with 7 bases fitting TRBD2. The V gene end was trimmed by 5 bases and the J gene end by 8 bases; junction bases not matched to a gene: 12. The CDR3 runs to 15 residues. Germline CDR1 SGHTA, CDR2 FQGTGA. In nucleotides, the CDR3 is TGTGCCAGCAGCACAACTAGCGAAGGGCTAGATGAGCAGTTCTTC. It is translated as CASSTTSEGLDEQFF.

J is TRBJ2-3 and V is TRBV7-8, with 10 positions matching TRBD1. The CDR3 runs 13 residues. V shed 5 bases and J 8 bases; nucleotides not matched to a gene: 4. Per the germline V gene, CDR1 is SGHVS and CDR2 is FQNEAQ. The CDR3 sequence: CASSRGQGVTQYF. The CDR3 nucleotides are TGTGCCAGCAGCCGAGGACAGGGGGTTACGCAGTATTTT.

This clone was observed a single time. This chain links TRBV25-1 with TRBJ1-3; 7 bases are a match to TRBD1. Germline assignment: CDR1 MGHDK and CDR2 SYGVNS. The CDR3 length is 14 residues. The ends lost 6 bases at V and 4 bases at J; junction bases unmatched: 6. CDR3: CASSSTGLGNTIYF. The CDR3 bases are TGTGCCAGCAGCTCGACAGGGTTGGGAAACACCATATATTTT. The whole variable domain, filled in from reference TRBV25-1 and TRBJ1-3, reads EADIYQTPRYLVIGTGKKITLECSQTMGHDKMYWYQQDPGMELHLIHYSYGVNSTEKGDLSSESTVSRIRTEHFPLTLESARPSHTSQYLCASSSTGLGNTIYFGEGSWLTVV.

By sample fraction, this clone is medium-sized. The gene calls are TRBV13 and TRBJ2-3, with 10 bases fitting TRBD2. CDR1 is PRHDT and CDR2 is FYEKMQ in the germline V gene (reference sequence). With 5 bases clipped from V and 8 bases from J, the junction kept 16 bases outside the gene matches. CDR3 length: 17 amino acids. CDR3 protein: CASSLGPSGGHEGTQYF. CDR3 sequence (DNA): TGTGCCAGCAGCCTGGGGCCTAGCGGGGGCCACGAGGGTACGCAGTATTTT. Complete variable domain (other parts from reference TRBV13 and TRBJ2-3): AAGVIQSPRHLIKEKRETATLKCYPIPRHDTVYWYQQGPGQDPQFLISFYEKMQSDKGSIPDRFSAQQFSDYHSELNMSSLELGDSALYFCASSLGPSGGHEGTQYFGPGTRLTVL.

The chain is built from TRBV5-5 and TRBJ2-3; possibly TRBD2 for D (8 bases). Germline CDR1 SGHKS, CDR2 YYEKEE (reference sequence). The V gene lost 4 bases and the J gene lost 6 bases, with 18 bases spanning the gap. This CDR3 has 15 amino acids. The CDR3 here is CASSLTGGGRDTQYF. The CDR3 nucleotides are TGTGCCAGCAGCCTGACGGGAGGGGGCAGGGATACGCAGTATTTT.